This TCR beta chain emerged from a study of cytomegalovirus exposure and HLA in healthy donors. Study findings and constraints: It is likely that the observed cluster of highly shared sequence variants was a sequencing artifact.

Germline CDR1 is SNHLY and CDR2 is FYNNEI. CDR3 size: 13 residues. V lost 5 bases, J lost 4 bases, and 3 bases stayed unmatched. This clone was counted once. Its target is not known. PCR was performed using 60 Vbeta and 13 Jbeta primers. The assay was immunoSEQ multiplex PCR, and TCRdb's table has in-frame clones only and misses some. The table has around 180,000 clones, 71% seen once. This receptor was taken from a girl aged 5-17 years in good health and CMV-seronegative. This chain links TRBV2 with TRBJ2-3; TRBD1 matches at 7 bases. Sequenced sample: PBMCs. The CDR3 protein is CASSWTGPDTQYF. CDR3 in DNA: TGTGCCAGCAGTTGGACAGGTCCAGATACGCAGTATTTT.